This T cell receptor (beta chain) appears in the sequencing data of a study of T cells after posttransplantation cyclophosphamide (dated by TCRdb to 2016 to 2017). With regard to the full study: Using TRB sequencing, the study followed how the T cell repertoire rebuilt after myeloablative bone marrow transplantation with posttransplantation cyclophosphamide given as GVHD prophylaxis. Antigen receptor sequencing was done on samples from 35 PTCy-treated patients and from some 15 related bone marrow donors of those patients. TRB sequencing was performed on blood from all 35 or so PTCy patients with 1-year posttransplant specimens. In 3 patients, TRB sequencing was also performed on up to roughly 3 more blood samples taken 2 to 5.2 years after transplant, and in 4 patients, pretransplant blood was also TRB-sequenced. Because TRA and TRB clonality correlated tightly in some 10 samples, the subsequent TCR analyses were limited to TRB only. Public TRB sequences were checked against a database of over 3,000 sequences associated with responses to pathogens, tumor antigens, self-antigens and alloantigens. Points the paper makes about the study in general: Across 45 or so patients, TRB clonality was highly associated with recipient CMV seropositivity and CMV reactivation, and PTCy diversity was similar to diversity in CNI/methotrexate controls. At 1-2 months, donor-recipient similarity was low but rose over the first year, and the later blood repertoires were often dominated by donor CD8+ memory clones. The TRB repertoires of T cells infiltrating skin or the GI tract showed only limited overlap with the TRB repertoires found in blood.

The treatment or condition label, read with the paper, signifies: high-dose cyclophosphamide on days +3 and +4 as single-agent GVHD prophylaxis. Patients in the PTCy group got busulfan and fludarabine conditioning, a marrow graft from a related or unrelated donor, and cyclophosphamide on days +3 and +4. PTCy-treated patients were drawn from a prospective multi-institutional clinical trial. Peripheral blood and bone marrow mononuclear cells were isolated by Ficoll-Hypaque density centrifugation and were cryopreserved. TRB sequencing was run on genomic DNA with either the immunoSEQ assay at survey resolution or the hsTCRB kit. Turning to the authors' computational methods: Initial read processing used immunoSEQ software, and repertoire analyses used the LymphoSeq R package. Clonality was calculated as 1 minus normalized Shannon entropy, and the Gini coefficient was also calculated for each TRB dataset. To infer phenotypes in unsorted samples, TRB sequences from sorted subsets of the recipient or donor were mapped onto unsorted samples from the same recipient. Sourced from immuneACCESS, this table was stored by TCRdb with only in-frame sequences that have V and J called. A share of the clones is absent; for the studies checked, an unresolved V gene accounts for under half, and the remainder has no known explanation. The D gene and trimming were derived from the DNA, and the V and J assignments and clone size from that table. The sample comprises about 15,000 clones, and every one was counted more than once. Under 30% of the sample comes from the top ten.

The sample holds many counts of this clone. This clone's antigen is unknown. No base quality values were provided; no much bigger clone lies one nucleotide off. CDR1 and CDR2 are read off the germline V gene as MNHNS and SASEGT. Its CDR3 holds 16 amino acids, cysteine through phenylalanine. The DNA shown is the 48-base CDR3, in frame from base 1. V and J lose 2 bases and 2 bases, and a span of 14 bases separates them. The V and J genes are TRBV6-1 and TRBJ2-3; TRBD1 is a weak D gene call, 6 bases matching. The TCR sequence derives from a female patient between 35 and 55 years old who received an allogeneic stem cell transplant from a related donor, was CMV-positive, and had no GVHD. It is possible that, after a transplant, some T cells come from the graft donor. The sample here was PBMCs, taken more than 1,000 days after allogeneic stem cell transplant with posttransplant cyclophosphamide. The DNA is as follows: TGTGCCAGCAGTGAACTTTTGAGGGGGAACACAGATACGCAGTATTTT. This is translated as CASSELLRGNTDTQYF.